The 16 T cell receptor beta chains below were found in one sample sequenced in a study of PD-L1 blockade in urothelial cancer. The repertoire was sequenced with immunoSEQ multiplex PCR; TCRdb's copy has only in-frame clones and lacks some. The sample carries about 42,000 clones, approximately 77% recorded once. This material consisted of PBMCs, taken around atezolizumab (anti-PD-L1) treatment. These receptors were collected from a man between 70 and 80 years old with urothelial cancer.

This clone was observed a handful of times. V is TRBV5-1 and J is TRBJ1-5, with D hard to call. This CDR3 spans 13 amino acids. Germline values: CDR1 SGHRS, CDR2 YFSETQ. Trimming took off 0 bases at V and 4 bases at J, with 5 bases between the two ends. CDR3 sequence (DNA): TGCGCCAGCAGCTTGGCCCCTAATCAGCCCCAGCATTTT. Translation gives CASSLAPNQPQHF.

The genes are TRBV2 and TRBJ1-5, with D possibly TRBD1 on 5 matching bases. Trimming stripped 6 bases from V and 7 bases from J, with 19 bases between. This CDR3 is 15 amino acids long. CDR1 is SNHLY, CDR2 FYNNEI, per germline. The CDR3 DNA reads TGTGCCAGCAGCCGAAGTGGGGGGGAAAGACAGCCCCAGCATTTT. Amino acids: CASSRSGGERQPQHF.

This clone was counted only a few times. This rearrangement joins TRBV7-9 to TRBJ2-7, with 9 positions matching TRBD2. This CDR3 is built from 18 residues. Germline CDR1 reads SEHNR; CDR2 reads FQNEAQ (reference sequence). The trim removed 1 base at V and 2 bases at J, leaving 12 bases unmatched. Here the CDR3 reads CASSLVLASSGVAYEQYF. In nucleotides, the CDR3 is TGTGCCAGCAGCTTAGTACTGGCATCTAGCGGGGTAGCCTACGAGCAGTACTTC.

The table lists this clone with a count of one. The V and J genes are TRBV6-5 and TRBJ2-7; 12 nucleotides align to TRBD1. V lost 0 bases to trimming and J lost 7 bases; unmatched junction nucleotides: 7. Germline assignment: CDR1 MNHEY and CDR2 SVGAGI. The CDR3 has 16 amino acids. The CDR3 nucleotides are TGTGCCAGCAGTTACTCGAGGGACAGGGGGCCAGGAGAGCAGTACTTC. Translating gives CASSYSRDRGPGEQYF.

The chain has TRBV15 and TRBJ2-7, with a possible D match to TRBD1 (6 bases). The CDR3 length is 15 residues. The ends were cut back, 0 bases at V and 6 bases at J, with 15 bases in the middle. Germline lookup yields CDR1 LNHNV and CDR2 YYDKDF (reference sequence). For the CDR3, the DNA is TGTGCCACCAGCAGAGATCGAACAGGGTCGGTCGAGCAGTACTTC. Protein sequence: CATSRDRTGSVEQYF.

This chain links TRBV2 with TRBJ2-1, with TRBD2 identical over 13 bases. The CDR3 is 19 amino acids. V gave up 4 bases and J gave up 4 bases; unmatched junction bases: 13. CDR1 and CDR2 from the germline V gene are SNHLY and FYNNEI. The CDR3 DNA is TGTGCCAGCAGTGTGGGACATAGACTAGCGGGAGGTTCATACAATGAGCAGTTCTTC. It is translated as CASSVGHRLAGGSYNEQFF.

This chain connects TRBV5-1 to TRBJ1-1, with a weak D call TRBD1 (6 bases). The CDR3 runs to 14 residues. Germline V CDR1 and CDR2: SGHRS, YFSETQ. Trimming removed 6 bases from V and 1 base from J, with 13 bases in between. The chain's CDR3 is CASKGTSGNTEAFF. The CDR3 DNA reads TGCGCCAGCAAAGGGACATCCGGGAACACTGAAGCTTTCTTT.

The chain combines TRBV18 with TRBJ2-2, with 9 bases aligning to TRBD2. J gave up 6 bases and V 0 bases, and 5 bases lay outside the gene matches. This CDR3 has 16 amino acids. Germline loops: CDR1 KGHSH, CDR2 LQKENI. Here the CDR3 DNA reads TGTGCCAGCTCACCACCTGGACTAGCGTATTCCGGGGAGCTGTTTTTT. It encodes CASSPPGLAYSGELFF. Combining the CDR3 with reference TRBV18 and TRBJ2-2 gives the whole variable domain NAGVMQNPRHLVRRRGQEARLRCSPMKGHSHVYWYRQLPEEGLKFMVYLQKENIIDESGMPKERFSAEFPKEGPSILRIQQVVRGDSAAYFCASSPPGLAYSGELFFGEGSRLTVL.

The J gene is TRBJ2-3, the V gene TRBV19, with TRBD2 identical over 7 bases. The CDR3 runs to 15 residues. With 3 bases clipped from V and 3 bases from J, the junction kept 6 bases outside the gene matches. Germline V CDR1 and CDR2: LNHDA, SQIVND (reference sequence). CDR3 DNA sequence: TGTGCCAGTAGTATGCTTGGGGGAGGGACAGATACGCAGTATTTT. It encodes CASSMLGGGTDTQYF.

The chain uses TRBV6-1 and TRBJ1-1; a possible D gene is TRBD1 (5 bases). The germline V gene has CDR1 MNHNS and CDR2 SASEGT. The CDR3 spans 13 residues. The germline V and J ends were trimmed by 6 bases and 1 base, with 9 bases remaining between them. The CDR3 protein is CASRIGQNTEAFF. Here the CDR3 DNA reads TGTGCCAGCAGGATAGGACAGAACACTGAAGCTTTCTTT.

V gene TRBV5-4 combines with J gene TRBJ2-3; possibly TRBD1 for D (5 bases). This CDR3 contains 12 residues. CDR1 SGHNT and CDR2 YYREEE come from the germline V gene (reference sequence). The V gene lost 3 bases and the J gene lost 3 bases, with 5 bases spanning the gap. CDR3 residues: CASSSGTDTQYF. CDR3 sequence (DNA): TGTGCCAGCAGCTCAGGGACAGATACGCAGTATTTT. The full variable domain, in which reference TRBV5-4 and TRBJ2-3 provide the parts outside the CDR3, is ETGVTQSPTHLIKTRGQQVTLRCSSQSGHNTVSWYQQALGQGPQFIFQYYREEENGRGNFPPRFSGLQFPNYSSELNVNALELDDSALYLCASSSGTDTQYFGPGTRLTVL.

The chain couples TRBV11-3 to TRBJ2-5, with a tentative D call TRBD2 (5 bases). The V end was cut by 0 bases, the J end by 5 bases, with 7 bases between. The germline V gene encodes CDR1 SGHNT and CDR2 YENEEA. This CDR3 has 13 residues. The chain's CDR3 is CASSLERRETQYF. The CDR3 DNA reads TGTGCCAGCAGCTTAGAGCGGAGGGAGACCCAGTACTTC.

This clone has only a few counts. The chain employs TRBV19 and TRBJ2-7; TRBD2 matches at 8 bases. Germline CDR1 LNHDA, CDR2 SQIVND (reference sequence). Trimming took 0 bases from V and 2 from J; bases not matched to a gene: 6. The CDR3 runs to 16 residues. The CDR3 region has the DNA TGTGCCAGTAGTATAGATGCAGGGACTAGTGCCTACGAGCAGTACTTC. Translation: CASSIDAGTSAYEQYF. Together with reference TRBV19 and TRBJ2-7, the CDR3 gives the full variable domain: DGGITQSPKYLFRKEGQNVTLSCEQNLNHDAMYWYRQDPGQGLRLIYYSQIVNDFQKGDIAEGYSVSREKKESFPLTVTSAQKNPTAFYLCASSIDAGTSAYEQYFGPGTRLTVT.

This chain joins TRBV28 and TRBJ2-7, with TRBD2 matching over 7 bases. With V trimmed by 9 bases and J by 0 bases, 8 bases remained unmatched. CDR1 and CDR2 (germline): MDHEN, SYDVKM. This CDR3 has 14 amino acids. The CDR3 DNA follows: TGTGCCAGTTGCGGGGGAAGGTCCTCCTACGAGCAGTACTTC. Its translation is CASCGGRSSYEQYF.

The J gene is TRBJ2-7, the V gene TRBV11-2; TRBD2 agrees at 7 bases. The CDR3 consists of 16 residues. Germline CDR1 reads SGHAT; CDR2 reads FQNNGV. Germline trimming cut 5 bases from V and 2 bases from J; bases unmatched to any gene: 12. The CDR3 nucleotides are TGTGCCAGCAGCCTGTCCCGGGACTACGCTACCTACGAGCAGTACTTC. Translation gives CASSLSRDYATYEQYF.

The CDR3 spells CASRSLSGSSYNEQFF. The CDR3, as DNA: TGTGCAAGTCGTTCCCTTAGCGGGAGCTCCTACAATGAGCAGTTCTTC. The chain recombines TRBV12-2 with TRBJ2-1; the table's D call TRBD2 went unverified against the DNA. TRBV12-2 is annotated as a pseudogene. This CDR3 has 16 residues.